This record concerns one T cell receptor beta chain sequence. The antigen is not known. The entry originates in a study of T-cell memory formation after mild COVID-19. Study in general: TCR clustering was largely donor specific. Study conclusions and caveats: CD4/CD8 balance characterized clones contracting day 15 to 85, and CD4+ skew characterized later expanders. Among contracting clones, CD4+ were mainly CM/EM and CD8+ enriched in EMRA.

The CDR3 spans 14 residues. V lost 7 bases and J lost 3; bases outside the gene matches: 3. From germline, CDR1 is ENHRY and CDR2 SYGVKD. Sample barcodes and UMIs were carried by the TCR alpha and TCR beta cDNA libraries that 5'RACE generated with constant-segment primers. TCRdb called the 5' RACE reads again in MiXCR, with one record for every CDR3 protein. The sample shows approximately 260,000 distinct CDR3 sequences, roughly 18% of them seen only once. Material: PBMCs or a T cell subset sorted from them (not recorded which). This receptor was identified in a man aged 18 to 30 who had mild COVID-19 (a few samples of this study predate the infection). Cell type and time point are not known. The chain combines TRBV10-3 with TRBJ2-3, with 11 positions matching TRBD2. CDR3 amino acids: CAIKPSGGTDTQYF. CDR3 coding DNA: TGTGCCATCAAACCTAGCGGGGGGACAGATACGCAGTATTTT.